These 9 T cell receptor beta chains originate from one sample sequenced in a study of blood T cell repertoires in COVID-19. The assay was immunoSEQ multiplex PCR, and TCRdb's table has in-frame clones only and misses some. The table includes about 150,000 clones, about four fifths detected once. Input material: peripheral blood. The receptors here all came from a woman aged 55-70 years with acute or convalescent COVID-19.

The rearrangement links TRBV5-1 to TRBJ1-3; D gene uncertain. The CDR3 runs 15 residues. V dropped 4 bases and J dropped 3 bases, with 14 bases sitting between them. Germline V CDR1 and CDR2: SGHRS, YFSETQ. The CDR3 reads CASSPEVQIGNTIYF. CDR3 nucleotide sequence: TGCGCCAGCAGCCCGGAGGTACAGATTGGAAACACCATATATTTT.

The CDR3 region is CASSEDRGRSPLHF. CDR3 sequence (DNA): TGTGCCAGTAGCGAGGACAGGGGGCGATCACCCCTCCACTTT. The chain combines TRBV19 with TRBJ1-6; 11 bases line up with TRBD1. Germline lookup yields CDR1 LNHDA and CDR2 SQIVND (reference sequence). With V trimmed by 6 bases and J by 10 bases, 5 bases remained unmatched. The CDR3 extends over 14 amino acids.

The chain recombines TRBV10-3 with TRBJ1-1; D remains ambiguous. The CDR3 length is 13 residues. Per the germline V gene, CDR1 is ENHRY and CDR2 is SYGVKD. V was clipped by 1 base and J by 3 bases, with 6 bases between them. The CDR3: CAISEWQDTEAFF. The CDR3 region has the DNA TGTGCCATCAGTGAGTGGCAGGACACTGAAGCTTTCTTT.

This sequence joins TRBV5-4 and TRBJ2-1, with TRBD2 matching 8 bases. V gave up 0 bases and J gave up 4 bases; unmatched junction bases: 6. Germline V gene data show CDR1 as SGHNT and CDR2 as YYREEE (reference sequence). The length of the CDR3 is 16 residues. CDR3 in DNA: TGTGCCAGCAGCTTGGCCAGCGGGGGTAGTTACAATGAGCAGTTCTTC. Its translation: CASSLASGGSYNEQFF.

The count of this clone is one. The rearrangement links TRBV12-3 or TRBV12-4 to TRBJ1-2; 8 bases are shared with TRBD1. CDR3 size: 13 residues. J gave up 5 bases and V 6 bases, and 5 bases lay outside the gene matches. The CDR3 region has the DNA TGTGCCAGCAGCCTACAGGGGGAATATGGCTACACCTTC. Its protein product is CASSLQGEYGYTF.

The chain links TRBV5-1 to TRBJ1-1, with 10 bases aligning to TRBD1. This CDR3 has 18 residues. Germline V CDR1 and CDR2: SGHRS, YFSETQ. Trimming took 2 bases from V and 3 from J; bases not matched to a gene: 13. The CDR3 DNA reads as TGCGCCAGCAGCTTCGACAGGGGGCGGAATGGCCGATACACTGAAGCTTTCTTT. Protein product: CASSFDRGRNGRYTEAFF.

The V call is TRBV10-3, the J call TRBJ1-5; the D gene is possibly TRBD1 (5 bases). Trimming shortened V by 10 bases and J by 5 bases, and 12 bases separated the two germline ends. Germline values: CDR1 ENHRY, CDR2 SYGVKD. The CDR3 runs to 12 residues. The CDR3 loop is CANQGTDQPQHF. The CDR3 nucleotides are TGTGCCAACCAGGGTACTGATCAGCCCCAGCATTTT.

The chain joins TRBV12-3 or TRBV12-4 to TRBJ2-4; 9 bases match TRBD2. J gave up 5 bases and V 8 bases, and 4 bases lay outside the gene matches. The CDR3 extends over 13 amino acids. The CDR3 region is CASLRTSENIQYF. The DNA for the CDR3 is TGTGCCAGCCTCCGGACTAGCGAAAACATTCAGTACTTC.

The chain is built from TRBV3-1 (or the pseudogene TRBV3-2) and TRBJ1-2, with TRBD1 as a possible D gene (6 bases). Germline V CDR1 and CDR2: LGHDT, YNNKEL (reference sequence). The CDR3 is 15 residues long. Trimming took 4 bases from V and 4 from J, leaving 16 bases between them. The CDR3 is CASSPTSGVRYGYTF. DNA for the CDR3: TGTGCCAGCAGCCCAACCTCAGGGGTCCGCTATGGCTACACCTTC.